The entry below describes one TCR beta chain. No much larger clone is present one base from it, and per-base qualities are unavailable. This sample stems from a study of graft-versus-host responses after intestinal transplantation (TCRdb year 2021). A note on the overall study: Multivisceral, liver-intestinal, or isolated intestinal transplants were received by the recipients. Donor T cell macrochimerism was defined as a peak of at least 4% donor T cells among recipient peripheral blood mononuclear cells. All recipients received anti-thymocyte globulin induction followed by maintenance tacrolimus and steroids for approximately 3 years. Graft-versus-host and host-versus-graft alloreactive T cell clones were tracked in the graft, circulation and bone marrow after intestinal transplantation using bulk TCR-beta CDR3 sequencing. Samples from a few later patients were sequenced in-house on an Illumina MiSeq with MiXCR processing rather than by the commercial service. To identify alloreactive clones, pre-transplant mixed lymphocyte reaction products were sequenced and compared with unstimulated pre-transplant donor and recipient T cells. A cohort of 20 to 25 intestinal transplant recipients, including one retransplant, was enrolled, and a few patients lacking pretransplant specimens were excluded. What the research found in general, with its limitations: Early after transplant, declines in HvG clones were associated with peak levels of circulating GvH clones. High GvH to HvG T cell clonal ratios were observed in the allografts of patients with donor T cell macrochimerism. The conclusions were limited by the relatively low number and heterogeneity of the intestinal transplant patients. GvH clones were found in recipient bone marrow, and some of the GvH clones appeared earlier in ileal mucosa or blood, which is consistent with an intestinal mucosal origin.

The method was the immunoSEQ multiplex PCR assay. In most patients, genomic DNA was isolated using the Qiagen DNeasy Blood and Tissue Kit and sent frozen to Adaptive Biotechnologies for TCR sequencing. High-throughput TCR-beta CDR3 sequencing of genomic DNA from most patients was performed by Adaptive Biotechnologies. In the source study's methods: TCR sequencing data were retrieved from Adaptive's ImmunoSEQ software for 18 patients, whereas three other patients were processed with MiXCR and VDJtools. To correct CD4 versus CD8 sorting errors, sequences present in both subsets at a frequency ratio below 5:1 were removed. CDR3 nucleotide sequences shared by donor and recipient were removed because the origin of these sequences could not be assigned. Alloreactive clones required at least 2-fold expansion over unstimulated cells and minimum CFSE-low frequency of 0.002% (template counts) or 0.001% (read counts). Clones detected in sequenced pre-transplant spleen, lymph node, or MLR CFSE-low populations of the donor or recipient were defined as mappable. Cumulative frequency of alloreactive clones was calculated as a percentage of all sequences weighted by copy number. Not all clones reach the TCRdb copy of this immuneACCESS table, which keeps in-frame sequences only. Checked studies attribute under half of the gap to unresolved V genes and leave the rest unexplained. For V, J and clone size, that table is used; D and trimming come from the DNA. Across this sample there are 20,000 to 25,000 clones, with 40% to 45% seen only once. Jointly, the top ten make up about 1.5% of the sample.

Explained via the paper, the time point label denotes: cells obtained before transplantation from donor or recipient. Mixed lymphocyte reactions plated approximately 200,000 CFSE-labeled pre-transplant responders with approximately 200,000 irradiated violet-dye-labeled stimulators and were cultured for five to seven days. After the mixed lymphocyte reaction, proliferating CD3+CD4+CFSE-low and CD3+CD8+CFSE-low responder cells were FACS-sorted on a BD Influx sorter. The CDR3 numbers 17 residues from cysteine through phenylalanine. Of all the DNA, just the CDR3 is kept, 51 bases in frame from base 1. From a lookup of the germline V gene, CDR1 and CDR2 are MGHRA and YSYEKL. Unmatched junction bases come to 13, with V trimmed by 0 bases and J by 8 bases.

The rearrangement joined TRBV4-1 to TRBJ2-3; 8 junctional bases match TRBD2. This receptor was obtained from a human patient who received an intestinal transplant. Sequenced material: alloreactive CD8+ T cells from a mixed lymphocyte reaction culture, taken before intestinal transplant. This specimen's cell subset or site label, per the study, means: CFSE-low proliferating T cells sorted from roughly six-day pre-transplant mixed lymphocyte reaction (GvH or HvG direction). CDR3 sequence: CASSQEGSAGVRRTQYF. The sequenced DNA: TGCGCCAGCAGCCAAGAAGGGTCAGCGGGAGTACGTCGTACGCAGTATTTT.